This entry describes one T cell receptor (beta chain). Its target is not known. Together with a sample-barcoded 5' primer, a J-beta primer mix was included in a second PCR lasting about 7 to 12 cycles. At least 2.5 million CDR3-containing paired-end reads were obtained per sample. From the 5' RACE reads, TCRdb called clonotypes with MiXCR, one entry per CDR3 protein. The sample has 1.5 million or so distinct CDR3 sequences; about 40% are singletons. Donation came from healthy Caucasian individuals in Russia who were aged roughly 6 to 95. The CDR3 is 16 amino acids. V lost 3 bases to trimming and J lost 1 base; unmatched junction nucleotides: 5. From germline, CDR1 is SGHRS and CDR2 YFSETQ. This record belongs to a study of blood T cells in healthy people across ages. The study's findings and limits: A strong correlation between TCR beta diversity and naive T cell percentage was seen. Roughly linear declines in TCR beta diversity per million T cells occurred with age.

This TCR was sampled from a woman between 18 and 29 years old in good health. The sample taken for sequencing was blood. The chain couples TRBV5-1 to TRBJ2-2, with TRBD1 matching 8 bases. CDR3 sequence reads: CASSSQTGVNTGELFF. The CDR3 coding sequence is TGCGCCAGCAGCTCGCAGACAGGGGTGAACACCGGGGAGCTGTTTTTT.